The rows below give T cell receptor beta chains drawn from one sample of a study of T cell repertoires in cytomegalovirus infection. One entry per CDR3 protein, called by TCRdb with MiXCR from the reads. The sample has 120,000 to 150,000 distinct CDR3 sequences; roughly 6% are singletons. Material: PBMCs. All receptors derive from a human donor in good health (CMV status not recorded). Some clones in this sample may be carry-over from other donors' samples. Both conserved end residues are part of each CDR3. D genes are given only for firm matches. Clone size, where shown, is once, few, many, or a class for clones that have expanded.

j_call clone_size d_call v_call cdr3_nt cdr3_aa
TRBJ2-3 . . TRBV20-1 TGCAGTGCTAGGAGTGGATCGGATACGCAGTATTTT CSARSGSDTQYF
TRBJ2-5 many . TRBV7-2 TGTGCCAGCAGCTTAGCGGCATCGTACCAAGAGACCCAGTACTTC CASSLAASYQETQYF
TRBJ1-1 few TRBD1 TRBV20-1 TGCAGTGCTAGCCCCGGGACAGGGGGAGTAGGAACTGAAGCTTTCTTT CSASPGTGGVGTEAFF
TRBJ2-1 . . TRBV24-1 TGTGCCACCAGTGATACCCCTATCCTAGGTGGAGACAATGAGCAGTTCTTC CATSDTPILGGDNEQFF
TRBJ1-5 many TRBD1 TRBV30 TGTGCCTGGGCAGGGGGCCCCAATCAGCCCCAGCATTTT CAWAGGPNQPQHF
TRBJ1-2 many . TRBV29-1 TGCAGCGTTCCAGAGGGGGGGAGAAATGGCTACACCTTC CSVPEGGRNGYTF
TRBJ2-1 many . TRBV28 TGTGCCAGCAGTTTAGGACTCAGGAACAATGAGCAGTTCTTC CASSLGLRNNEQFF
TRBJ2-1 many TRBD2 TRBV7-2 TGTGCCAGCAGCCAGGGGACTAGCGGGAGGAGGTGGAGGAATGAGCAGTTCTTC CASSQGTSGRRWRNEQFF
TRBJ2-7 many . TRBV7-9 TGTGCCAGCAGCTTCGGTGGTGACTGGGACGAGCAGTACTTC CASSFGGDWDEQYF
TRBJ2-7 few . TRBV9 TGTGCCAGCAGCGTAGCTGGTTCCGGCTACGAGCAGTACTTC CASSVAGSGYEQYF
TRBJ1-1 many . TRBV7-2 TGTGCCAGCAGCCCTGGACACTTGAACACTGAAGCTTTCTTT CASSPGHLNTEAFF
TRBJ2-5 few TRBD1 TRBV30 TGTGCCTGGATGATACAGGGGGCCGGGGAGACCCAGTACTTC CAWMIQGAGETQYF
TRBJ2-3 . . TRBV19 TGTGCCAGTAGTACTGACCGGGGCAGGGATACGCAGTATTTT CASSTDRGRDTQYF
TRBJ1-1 many . TRBV7-2 TGTGCCAGCAGCCTGGAGGGGGAGAACACTGAAGCTTTCTTT CASSLEGENTEAFF
TRBJ2-2 many TRBD2 TRBV2 TGTGCCAGCAGTGCACTAGCGGTGATAGGCGCGAACACCGGGGAGCTGTTTTTT CASSALAVIGANTGELFF
TRBJ1-1 many TRBD1 TRBV11-2 TGTGCCAGCAGCTCCTACAGGGGGCCGAACACTGAAGCTTTCTTT CASSSYRGPNTEAFF
TRBJ1-4 many . TRBV7-2 TGTGCCAGCAGCCCAAGGGACGGATTCGAAAAACTGTTTTTT CASSPRDGFEKLFF
TRBJ2-3 many . TRBV11-2 TGTGCCAGCAGCTTAGATGTTTTAGCCGCTAGCACAGATACGCAGTATTTT CASSLDVLAASTDTQYF
TRBJ1-1 . . TRBV10-3 TGTGCCATCAGTGACAAGATAGGGAACACTGAAGCTTTCTTT CAISDKIGNTEAFF
TRBJ2-5 many . TRBV28 TGTGCCAGCAGGCTACAAGAGACCCAGTACTTC CASRLQETQYF
TRBJ2-1 few . TRBV2 TGTGCCAGCAGTGAAGGGGTAGCTGAGCAGTTCTTC CASSEGVAEQFF
TRBJ2-1 many TRBD1 TRBV3-1 TGTGCCAGCAGCCTCGACAGGGGAAGGTTCGTTGAGCAGTTCTTC CASSLDRGRFVEQFF
TRBJ2-5 . . TRBV7-9 TGTGCCAGCAGCTTAGGGGTGGTCGTGGAGACCCAGTACTTC CASSLGVVVETQYF
TRBJ1-3 many . TRBV7-8 TGTGCCAGCAGGCCTGACGGCTCTGGAAACACCATATATTTT CASRPDGSGNTIYF
TRBJ2-7 many TRBD1 TRBV2 TGTGCCAGCAGCGCGTCCGGGACAGGGGGAATGGGAGAGCAGTACTTC CASSASGTGGMGEQYF
TRBJ2-5 few TRBD1 TRBV5-8 TGTGCCAGCAGAACCGACAGGGGACGAGAGTACCAAGAGACCCAGTACTTC CASRTDRGREYQETQYF
TRBJ1-1 . TRBD1 TRBV11-2 TGTGCCAGCAGCCAGGGGGGAGGGGCCACTGAAGCTTTCTTT CASSQGGGATEAFF
TRBJ1-3 many . TRBV7-8 TGTGCCAGCAGCCCCTCCCCGGCGTCGGCGGGAAACACCATATATTTT CASSPSPASAGNTIYF
TRBJ2-3 many . TRBV24-1 TGTGCCACCAGTGAGGGGCGGACAGCTAGCACAGATACGCAGTATTTT CATSEGRTASTDTQYF
TRBJ2-1 . TRBD2 TRBV12-3/TRBV12-4 TGTGCCAGCAGCAATCCAGCGGGGGGGGGTGAGCAGTTCTTC CASSNPAGGGEQFF
TRBJ2-5 many TRBD2 TRBV5-6 TGTGCCACCTTTACTAGCGGGGGGAATGGAGAGACCCAGTACTTC CATFTSGGNGETQYF
TRBJ2-5 many . TRBV14 TGTGCCAGCAGCCCTCTTGGGGGGGACAGCCAAGAGACCCAGTACTTC CASSPLGGDSQETQYF
TRBJ2-5 . . TRBV20-1 TGCAGTGCCTGCAACGAGGGTATAGGCCCCTGCTTGGAGACCCAGTACTTC CSACNEGIGPCLETQYF
TRBJ2-1 . TRBD2 TRBV19 TGTGCCAGTAGTATTGAGGGACTAGCCCACAATGAGCAGTTCTTC CASSIEGLAHNEQFF
TRBJ2-4 many . TRBV27 TGTGCCAGCAGTCTTTCGCTGTGGGGGGCTAAAAACATTCAGTACTTC CASSLSLWGAKNIQYF
TRBJ2-3 many TRBD2 TRBV12-3/TRBV12-4 TGTGCCAGCAATATGTACGGGACTAGCGGGGGGGATACGCAGTATTTT CASNMYGTSGGDTQYF
TRBJ2-2 few . TRBV20-1 TGCAGTGCTGAAGGGGACACGAACACCGGGGAGCTGTTTTTT CSAEGDTNTGELFF
TRBJ1-1 many . TRBV20-1 TGCAGGGTGGGGGAGGGGATGAACACTGAAGCTTTCTTT CRVGEGMNTEAFF
TRBJ2-2 many TRBD2 TRBV4-1 TGCGCCAGCAGCCAAGATCTAGCGGGGGTCACCGGGGAGCTGTTTTTT CASSQDLAGVTGELFF
TRBJ2-5 many TRBD2 TRBV7-8 TGTGCCAGCAGCTTAGCGTGGGGAGGGTTCGGAAAGACCCAGTACTTC CASSLAWGGFGKTQYF
TRBJ1-1 many . TRBV14 TGTGCCAGCAGCCAAAAGAGCTTTTACAGGGAGAACACTGAAGCTTTCTTT CASSQKSFYRENTEAFF
TRBJ2-5 many . TRBV7-2 TGTGCCAGCAGCGTTCCTGGGTGGGAGACCCAGTACTTC CASSVPGWETQYF
TRBJ1-6 many . TRBV6-1 TGTGCCAGCAGTGACACAGGCGCCAGAAGCTCCTATAATTCACCCCTCCACTTT CASSDTGARSSYNSPLHF
TRBJ2-3 many TRBD2 TRBV15 TGTGCCACCAGCAGATCCGGACTAGCGGGAACAGATACGCAGTATTTT CATSRSGLAGTDTQYF
TRBJ1-1 . . TRBV20-1 TGCAGGGCTAGGTGGACAGCGAACACTGAAGCTTTCTTT CRARWTANTEAFF